These 23 T cell receptor beta chains were sequenced from one sample in a study of human T cells and chemical hapten exposure. Time point of the sample: patch test 1, 2 weeks after DPC sensitization. The treatment: therapeutic diphenylcyclopropenone sensitization with weekly scalp DPC. From the RACE reads, TCRdb called clonotypes with MiXCR, one entry per CDR3 protein. The sample lists more than 65,000 distinct CDR3 sequences, 10% seen once, with approximately 1.5% in the top ten. Here the sequenced sample was whole blood, taken in connection with sensitization to the hapten diphenylcyclopropenone (DPC). The source is a woman aged 45 to 65 with alopecia areata. Some clones in this sample may be carry-over from other donors' samples.

This clonotype has a count of ten or more. The rearrangement joins TRBV11-2 to TRBJ2-1; 12 nucleotides agree with TRBD2. V shed 4 bases and J 4 bases; nucleotides not matched to a gene: 5. There are 16 residues in the CDR3. Germline-derived CDR1 and CDR2 are SGHAT and FQNNGV. The CDR3 coding sequence is TGTGCCAGCAGCTCGACTAGCGGGAGCAGGTACAATGAGCAGTTCTTC. Translation gives CASSSTSGSRYNEQFF.

This clonotype was seen at least ten times. The chain has TRBV7-2 and TRBJ2-1; 15 nucleotides match TRBD2. V was clipped by 7 bases and J by 4 bases; unmatched bases: 8. Per the germline V gene, CDR1 is SGHTA and CDR2 is FQGNSA. There are 17 residues in the CDR3. The CDR3 region has the DNA TGTGCCAGCACCGGACTAGCGGGAGGGCCGAAATACAATGAGCAGTTCTTC. As protein: CASTGLAGGPKYNEQFF. Filled out from reference TRBV7-2 and TRBJ2-1, the complete variable domain reads GAGVSQSPSNKVTEKGKDVELRCDPISGHTALYWYRQSLGQGLEFLIYFQGNSAPDKSGLPSDRFSAERTGGSVSTLTIQRTQQEDSAVYLCASTGLAGGPKYNEQFFGPGTRLTVL.

This clonotype has more than one count but fewer than ten. The chain links TRBV9 to TRBJ2-3; D possibly corresponds to TRBD2 (5 bases). This CDR3 is built from 18 residues. Germline CDR1 SGDLS, CDR2 YYNGEE. Trimming pared 1 base from V and 4 bases from J, leaving 22 bases between. CDR3 sequence (DNA): TGTGCCAGCAGCGTAAATCCCCTACAGCGGAGCTCCTCAGATACGCAGTATTTT. It translates to CASSVNPLQRSSSDTQYF.

This rearrangement joins TRBV28 to TRBJ1-1, with 8 bases fitting TRBD1. The CDR3 runs 14 residues. Germline values: CDR1 MDHEN, CDR2 SYDVKM. V gave up 7 bases and J gave up 7 bases; unmatched junction bases: 11. The CDR3, as DNA: TGTGCCAGCAAATTGCGCAGGGGGCTGGATGAAGCTTTCTTT. This sequence encodes CASKLRRGLDEAFF.

There are many counts of this clonotype. This chain links TRBV7-9 with TRBJ2-1; TRBD2 aligns across 11 bases. Germline CDR1 SEHNR, CDR2 FQNEAQ (reference sequence). V shed 8 bases and J 8 bases; nucleotides not matched to a gene: 11. The CDR3 is made up of 15 amino acids. CDR3 coding DNA: TGTGCCAGCTTTAGTCTAGCGGGAGGCGGCGATGAGCAGTTCTTC. It yields the protein CASFSLAGGGDEQFF.

The chain employs TRBV11-3 and TRBJ1-2, with a possible D match to TRBD1 (5 bases). The germline V gene encodes CDR1 SGHNT and CDR2 YENEEA. The V and J ends lost 5 bases and 3 bases respectively, with 13 bases between them. This CDR3 region has 14 residues. For the CDR3, the DNA is TGTGCCAGCAGCCCCCGACAGACCCACTATGGCTACACCTTC. This codes for CASSPRQTHYGYTF.

The rearrangement joins TRBV2 to TRBJ2-1; 13 bases match TRBD2. CDR1 is SNHLY and CDR2 is FYNNEI in the germline V gene. The V segment lost 4 bases and the J segment 7 bases; nucleotides outside the gene matches: 4. CDR3 length equals 15 residues. The CDR3 sequence is CASSGGLAGRNEQFF. CDR3 bases: TGTGCCAGCAGTGGGGGACTAGCGGGACGGAATGAGCAGTTCTTC.

This clonotype has a handful of counts. This chain connects TRBV6-2 or TRBV6-3 to TRBJ1-3; D not certain. This CDR3 is built from 13 residues. The germline V gene encodes CDR1 MNHEY and CDR2 SVGEGT. The V end was cut by 6 bases, the J end by 0 bases, with 6 bases between. The CDR3: CASRTASGNTIYF. The CDR3 DNA reads as TGTGCCAGCAGGACGGCCTCTGGAAACACCATATATTTT.

The chain links TRBV3-1 to TRBJ2-7; 7 positions match TRBD1. V lost 1 base, J lost 3 bases, and 6 bases stayed unmatched. CDR1 LGHDT and CDR2 YNNKEL come from the germline V gene (reference sequence). The CDR3 sequence is 15 residues long. The chain's CDR3 is CASSQGPGQNYEQYF. The CDR3 coding sequence is TGTGCCAGCAGCCAAGGTCCGGGACAGAACTACGAGCAGTACTTC.

The V gene is TRBV5-8, the J gene TRBJ2-5, with D possibly matching TRBD2 (5 bases). The CDR3 sequence is 15 residues long. V was clipped by 4 bases and J by 2 bases, with 15 bases between them. Germline loops: CDR1 SGHTS, CDR2 YDEGEE. CDR3 bases: TGTGCCAGCAGCCGCGGGTCAGGCAAACAAGAGACCCAGTACTTC. It specifies CASSRGSGKQETQYF.

This clonotype has a count of ten or more. The chain employs TRBV6-5 and TRBJ2-7; 10 positions agree with TRBD2. V dropped 0 bases and J dropped 2; count of bases not matched to a gene: 1. Per germline, CDR1 MNHEY and CDR2 SVGAGI. This CDR3 region has 15 residues. The chain's CDR3 is CASSYSSGRAYEQYF. The CDR3 DNA reads TGTGCCAGCAGTTACTCCAGCGGGAGGGCCTACGAGCAGTACTTC.

The table lists this clonotype with many counts. The chain joins TRBV6-2 or TRBV6-3 to TRBJ2-1; the D is unclear. V was clipped by 4 bases and J by 0 bases, with 13 bases between them. The CDR3 sequence is 16 residues long. The germline gives CDR1 MNHEY, CDR2 SVGEGT. CDR3 residues: CASSFHSRSSYNEQFF. CDR3 sequence (DNA): TGTGCCAGCAGTTTCCATAGCCGGAGCTCCTACAATGAGCAGTTCTTC.

This clonotype has just a few counts. The gene calls are TRBV7-3 and TRBJ2-3, with 9 bases aligning to TRBD2. The CDR3 runs to 15 residues. V was pared by 5 bases and J by 3 bases, with 6 bases of the junction left unmatched. Germline assignment: CDR1 SGHTA and CDR2 FQGTGA. The CDR3 sequence is CASSPLAGATDTQYF. The CDR3 DNA is TGTGCCAGCAGCCCCTTAGCGGGAGCGACAGATACGCAGTATTTT.

In its sample, this clonotype was seen many times. The chain recombines TRBV18 with TRBJ2-1; 12 positions agree with TRBD2. This CDR3 region has 16 residues. The germline gives CDR1 KGHSH, CDR2 LQKENI. The ends lost 1 base at V and 7 bases at J; junction bases unmatched: 5. This CDR3 is CASSPRTSGKHNEQFF. CDR3 nucleotides: TGTGCCAGCTCACCACGGACTAGCGGGAAGCATAATGAGCAGTTCTTC.

In its sample, this clonotype was seen a few times. The chain couples TRBV30 to TRBJ1-2, with no clear D. The V gene lost 0 bases and the J gene lost 4 bases, with 12 bases spanning the gap. The V gene's germline CDR1 is GTSNPN and CDR2 SVGIG (reference sequence). This CDR3 comprises 14 residues. The CDR3 region has the DNA TGTGCCTGGAGTGTACCCCCCAGGATCTATGGCTACACCTTC. It encodes CAWSVPPRIYGYTF.

This clonotype was seen many times. The chain recombines TRBV5-5 with TRBJ1-1; the match to TRBD1 covers 9 bases. The junction had 4 bases not matched to a gene; V was cut back by 4 bases and J by 9 bases. In germline, CDR1 is SGHKS, CDR2 YYEKEE (reference sequence). CDR3 length equals 12 residues. The chain's CDR3 is CASSMGQGKAFF. The DNA for the CDR3 is TGTGCCAGCAGCATGGGACAGGGAAAAGCTTTCTTT.

The rearrangement joins TRBV18 to TRBJ1-1; weak D call: TRBD1 (5 bases). The CDR3 is made up of 15 amino acids. Germline V gene data show CDR1 as KGHSH and CDR2 as LQKENI. V lost 3 bases, J lost 1 base, and 12 bases lay in between. The CDR3 sequence: CASSPGGLENTEAFF. The CDR3 nucleotides are TGTGCCAGCTCACCGGGGGGTTTGGAGAACACTGAAGCTTTCTTT.

This clonotype has just a few counts. J is TRBJ1-1 and V is TRBV5-1; the D is unclear. Trimming took off 6 bases at V and 1 base at J, with 13 bases between the two ends. The length of the CDR3 is 14 residues. The germline V gene encodes CDR1 SGHRS and CDR2 YFSETQ. The DNA for the CDR3 is TGCGCCAGCACCCCTGGCGGCTCGAACACTGAAGCTTTCTTT. It yields the protein CASTPGGSNTEAFF.

This clonotype was seen a few times. V is TRBV27 and J is TRBJ1-1; 8 bases match TRBD1. Germline lookup yields CDR1 MNHEY and CDR2 SMNVEV (reference sequence). The ends lost 2 bases at V and 0 bases at J; junction bases unmatched: 2. This CDR3 comprises 15 residues. The CDR3 DNA sequence: TGTGCCAGCAGTTTAACGGGACAGGTGAACACTGAAGCTTTCTTT. Translated: CASSLTGQVNTEAFF.

The gene calls are TRBV28 and TRBJ2-3; the D call may be TRBD1 or TRBD2 (5 bases each). The CDR3 totals 16 residues. Germline loops: CDR1 MDHEN, CDR2 SYDVKM. V was clipped by 1 base and J by 8 bases, with 19 bases between them. The CDR3 spells CASSLSGTASEGTQYF. The DNA of the CDR3 is TGTGCCAGCAGTTTATCCGGGACGGCCTCTGAAGGTACGCAGTATTTT.

This clonotype was detected only a few times. V and J are TRBV29-1 and TRBJ2-2; D possibly corresponds to TRBD1 (6 bases). V lost 4 bases and J lost 6, with 12 bases in between. Germline V lookup: CDR1 SQVTM, CDR2 ANQGSEA. The CDR3 length is 13 residues. The CDR3 spells CSVATGYAGELFF. Written as DNA, the CDR3 is TGCAGCGTTGCCACAGGGTACGCCGGGGAGCTGTTTTTT.

This clonotype has just a few counts. The rearrangement joins TRBV5-4 to TRBJ2-3; D is possibly TRBD1 (5 bases). The CDR3 has 14 residues. The V end was cut by 1 base, the J end by 3 bases, with 9 bases between. The germline V gene encodes CDR1 SGHNT and CDR2 YYREEE (reference sequence). In nucleotides, the CDR3 is TGTGCCAGCAGCTTGCCAGGGATGACAGATACGCAGTATTTT. This codes for CASSLPGMTDTQYF.

V gene TRBV6-2 or TRBV6-3 combines with J gene TRBJ1-6, with a tentative D call TRBD1 (5 bases). The CDR3 covers 14 residues. Trimming left V 6 bases short and J 10 bases short, with 16 bases between. Germline V gene data show CDR1 as MNHEY and CDR2 as SVGEGT. The CDR3 sequence: CASSPAAGISPLHF. The CDR3 nucleotides read TGTGCCAGCAGCCCTGCCGCAGGGATCTCACCCCTCCACTTT.